Below are 9 T cell receptor beta chains sequenced from a single sample in a study of blood T cell repertoires in COVID-19. TCRdb keeps only in-frame clones here, not all; method: immunoSEQ multiplex PCR. The sample includes fewer than 250,000 clones, approximately 83% seen only once; the top ten take 3% to 4%. The sample comprised PBMCs or T cells enriched from blood (not recorded which). These receptors all come from a middle-aged woman who had been exposed to COVID-19.

The chain combines TRBV4-1 with TRBJ2-3, with TRBD2 identical over 16 bases. The CDR3 has 20 amino acids. Germline V gives CDR1 MGHRA, CDR2 YSYEKL. V lost 4 bases to trimming and J lost 2 bases; unmatched junction nucleotides: 12. CDR3 DNA: TGCGCCAGCAGCCGACAGCAACAGGGACTAGCGGGGGGGAACACAGATACGCAGTATTTT. As protein: CASSRQQQGLAGGNTDTQYF.

The rearrangement joins TRBV30 to TRBJ1-5, with 7 nucleotides matching TRBD1. Losses at the gene ends were 6 bases for V and 3 bases for J; bases not matched to a gene: 11. Germline loops: CDR1 GTSNPN, CDR2 SVGIG (reference sequence). The CDR3 contains 15 residues. The CDR3, as DNA: TGTGCCTGTAAAACAGGGGCCGCGCCCAATCAGCCCCAGCATTTT. Its translation is CACKTGAAPNQPQHF. The full variable domain, its missing parts supplied by reference TRBV30 and TRBJ1-5, is SQTIHQWPATLVQPVGSPLSLECTVEGTSNPNLYWYRQAAGRGLQLLFYSVGIGQISSEVPQNLSASRPQDRQFILSSKKLLLSDSGFYLCACKTGAAPNQPQHFGDGTRLSIL.

The gene calls are TRBV28 and TRBJ1-2, with unresolved D. CDR1 MDHEN and CDR2 SYDVKM come from the germline V gene. Trimming left V 7 bases short and J 0 bases short, with 15 bases between. The CDR3 spans 15 residues. In DNA form, the CDR3 reads TGTGCCAGCACTCCCCCGGGGATAGCTAACTATGGCTACACCTTC. This translates into CASTPPGIANYGYTF.

The CDR3 DNA follows: TGCAGCGTGCCCAACAGGGGTGACTATGGCTACACCTTC. This translates into CSVPNRGDYGYTF. J is TRBJ1-2 and V is TRBV29-1; 7 nucleotides agree with TRBD1. The CDR3 has 13 residues. The V and J ends lost 6 bases and 3 bases, in that order; junction bases with no gene match: 7. The germline V gene encodes CDR1 SQVTM and CDR2 ANQGSEA. Looking up the rest from reference TRBV29-1 and TRBJ1-2 gives the full variable domain: SAVISQKPSRDICQRGTSLTIQCQVDSQVTMMFWYRQQPGQSLTLIATANQGSEATYESGFVIDKFPISRPNLTFSTLTVSNMSPEDSSIYLCSVPNRGDYGYTFGSGTRLTVV.

The CDR3 here is CASSQVQGQVSYNEQFF. The DNA for the CDR3 is TGTGCCAGCAGCCAAGTTCAAGGACAGGTCTCTTACAATGAGCAGTTCTTC. The chain recombines TRBV3-1 (or the pseudogene TRBV3-2) with TRBJ2-1, with TRBD1 matching 7 bases. This CDR3 has 17 residues. With 1 base clipped from V and 4 bases from J, the junction kept 10 bases outside the gene matches. From germline, CDR1 is LGHDT and CDR2 YNNKEL (reference sequence).

This rearrangement joins TRBV4-1 to TRBJ2-5; 14 nucleotides match TRBD2. The junction had 5 bases not matched to a gene; V was cut back by 6 bases and J by 5 bases. There are 15 residues in the CDR3. The germline gives CDR1 MGHRA, CDR2 YSYEKL. CDR3 coding DNA: TGCGCCAGCAGGCCGGGGACTAGCGGGGGCGAGACCCAGTACTTC. This codes for CASRPGTSGGETQYF.

The chain is built from TRBV4-1 and TRBJ2-3; unclear D gene. The CDR3 loop spans 16 amino acids. Trimming shortened V by 0 bases and J by 0 bases, and 10 bases separated the two germline ends. The germline V gene has CDR1 MGHRA and CDR2 YSYEKL. CDR3: CASSQDFSLSTDTQYF. DNA of the CDR3: TGCGCCAGCAGCCAAGATTTTTCCTTAAGCACAGATACGCAGTATTTT.

This chain uses TRBV25-1 with TRBJ1-4; 7 nucleotides match TRBD1. After removal of 4 bases from V and 6 bases from J, the junction contained 8 bases not matched to a gene. This CDR3 is 15 amino acids long. The germline CDR1 and CDR2 sequences are MGHDK and SYGVNS. Here the CDR3 reads CASSASDRVYEKLFF. The CDR3 nucleotides read TGTGCCAGCAGTGCCTCCGACAGGGTCTATGAAAAACTGTTTTTT.

The chain combines TRBV4-2 with TRBJ2-5; D gene uncertain. Between the trimmed V and J ends, which lost 0 bases and 4 bases, there was a span of 9 bases. From germline, CDR1 is LGHNA and CDR2 YNFKEQ. This CDR3 spans 14 amino acids. The CDR3 DNA reads TGTGCCAGCAGCCAAGAGAGGCGCGGAGAGACCCAGTACTTC. Amino acids: CASSQERRGETQYF.